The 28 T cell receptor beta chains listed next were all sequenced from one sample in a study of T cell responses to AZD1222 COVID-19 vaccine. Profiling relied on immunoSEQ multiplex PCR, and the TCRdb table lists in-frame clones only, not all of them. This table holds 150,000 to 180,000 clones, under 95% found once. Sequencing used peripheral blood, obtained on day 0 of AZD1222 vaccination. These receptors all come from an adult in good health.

The CDR3 here is CASSVAVGGSYEQYF. Here the CDR3 DNA reads TGTGCCAGCAGCGTAGCTGTCGGCGGCTCCTACGAGCAGTACTTC. V is TRBV9 and J is TRBJ2-7; unclear D gene. V lost 0 bases to trimming and J lost 0 bases, with 10 bases between them. This CDR3 has 15 amino acids. CDR1 and CDR2 (germline): SGDLS, YYNGEE.

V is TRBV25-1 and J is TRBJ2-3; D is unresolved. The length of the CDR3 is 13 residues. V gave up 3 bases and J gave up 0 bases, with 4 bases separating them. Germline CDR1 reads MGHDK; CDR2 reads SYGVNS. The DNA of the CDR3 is TGTGCCAGCAGTGAGGATAGCACAGATACGCAGTATTTT. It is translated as CASSEDSTDTQYF.

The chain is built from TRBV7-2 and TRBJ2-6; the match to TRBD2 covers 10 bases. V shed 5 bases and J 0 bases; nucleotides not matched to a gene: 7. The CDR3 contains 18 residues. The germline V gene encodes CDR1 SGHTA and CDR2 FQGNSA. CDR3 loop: CASSPSGRAFSGANVLTF. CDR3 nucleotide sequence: TGTGCCAGCAGCCCAAGCGGGAGGGCCTTCTCTGGGGCCAACGTCCTGACTTTC.

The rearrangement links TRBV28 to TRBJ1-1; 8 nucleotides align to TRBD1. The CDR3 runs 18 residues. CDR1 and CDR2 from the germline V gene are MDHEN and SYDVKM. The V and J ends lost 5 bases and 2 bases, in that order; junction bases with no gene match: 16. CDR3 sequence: CASSTHYARQGSNTEAFF. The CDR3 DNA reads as TGTGCCAGCAGTACACATTATGCTAGACAGGGGTCTAACACTGAAGCTTTCTTT.

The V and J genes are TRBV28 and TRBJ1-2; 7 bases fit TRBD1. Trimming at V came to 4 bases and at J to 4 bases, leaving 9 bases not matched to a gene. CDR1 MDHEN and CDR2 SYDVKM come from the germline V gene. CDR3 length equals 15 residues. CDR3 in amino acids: CASSWRDRLIYGYTF. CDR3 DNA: TGTGCCAGCAGTTGGAGGGACAGATTAATCTATGGCTACACCTTC.

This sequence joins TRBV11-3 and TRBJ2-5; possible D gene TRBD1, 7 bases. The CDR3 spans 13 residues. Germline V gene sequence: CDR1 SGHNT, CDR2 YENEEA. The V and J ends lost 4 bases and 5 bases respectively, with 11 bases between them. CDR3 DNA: TGTGCCAGCAGCTCAGGGGGGTCCGAGACCCAGTACTTC. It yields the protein CASSSGGSETQYF.

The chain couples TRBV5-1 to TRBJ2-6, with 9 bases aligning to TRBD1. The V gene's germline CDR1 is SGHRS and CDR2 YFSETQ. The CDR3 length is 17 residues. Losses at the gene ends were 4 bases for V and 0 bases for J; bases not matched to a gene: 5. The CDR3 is CASSDGQGSSGANVLTF. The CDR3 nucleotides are TGCGCCAGCAGCGACGGACAGGGGAGCTCTGGGGCCAACGTCCTGACTTTC.

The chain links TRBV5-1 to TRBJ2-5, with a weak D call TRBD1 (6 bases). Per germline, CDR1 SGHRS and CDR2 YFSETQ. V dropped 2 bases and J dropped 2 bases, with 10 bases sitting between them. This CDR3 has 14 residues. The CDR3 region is CASSFGTKQETQYF. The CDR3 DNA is TGCGCCAGCAGCTTCGGGACAAAACAAGAGACCCAGTACTTC.

For the CDR3, the DNA is TGTGCCAGCAGCTTGTCAGGGAGGTATGGCTACACCTTC. Its translation: CASSLSGRYGYTF. The chain recombines TRBV5-6 with TRBJ1-2, with a possible D match to TRBD1 (5 bases). The CDR3 spans 13 residues. V was shortened by 1 base and J by 5 bases, with 9 bases between the two germline ends. Germline V gene lookup returns CDR1 SGHDT and CDR2 YYEEEE.

The CDR3: CASSLTLTADYEQYF. The DNA for the CDR3 is TGTGCCAGCAGTTTAACCCTAACGGCAGACTACGAGCAGTACTTC. The rearrangement links TRBV27 to TRBJ2-7; D gene uncertain. Between the trimmed V and J ends, which lost 2 bases and 3 bases, there was a span of 14 bases. Looked up from germline, CDR1 is MNHEY and CDR2 is SMNVEV (reference sequence). The CDR3 extends over 15 amino acids.

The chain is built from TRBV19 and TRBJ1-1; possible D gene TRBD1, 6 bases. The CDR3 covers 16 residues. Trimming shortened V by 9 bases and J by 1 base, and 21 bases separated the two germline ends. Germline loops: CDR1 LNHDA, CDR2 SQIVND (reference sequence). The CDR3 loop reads CASTKGSAGANTEAFF. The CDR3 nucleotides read TGTGCCAGCACTAAAGGATCCGCAGGGGCGAACACTGAAGCTTTCTTT.

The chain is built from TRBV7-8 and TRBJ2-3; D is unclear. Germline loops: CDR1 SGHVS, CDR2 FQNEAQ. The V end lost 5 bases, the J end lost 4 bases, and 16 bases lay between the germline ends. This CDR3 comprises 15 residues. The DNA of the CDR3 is TGTGCCAGCAGCCCGCTGCGGTCCACATCAGATACGCAGTATTTT. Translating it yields CASSPLRSTSDTQYF.

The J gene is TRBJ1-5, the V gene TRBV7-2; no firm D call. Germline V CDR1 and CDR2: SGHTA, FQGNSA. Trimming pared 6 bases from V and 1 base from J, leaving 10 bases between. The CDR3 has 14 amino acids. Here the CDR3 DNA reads TGTGCCAGCAGTCGAGACCACAGCAATCAGCCCCAGCATTTT. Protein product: CASSRDHSNQPQHF.

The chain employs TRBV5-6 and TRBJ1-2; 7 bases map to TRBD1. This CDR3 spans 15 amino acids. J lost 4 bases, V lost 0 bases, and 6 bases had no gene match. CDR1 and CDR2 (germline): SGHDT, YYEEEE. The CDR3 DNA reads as TGTGCCAGCAGCTTGGAGGGGGCGGATTTCTATGGCTACACCTTC. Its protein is CASSLEGADFYGYTF. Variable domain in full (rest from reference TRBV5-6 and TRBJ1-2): DAGVTQSPTHLIKTRGQQVTLRCSPKSGHDTVSWYQQALGQGPQFIFQYYEEEERQRGNFPDRFSGHQFPNYSSELNVNALLLGDSALYLCASSLEGADFYGYTFGSGTRLTVV.

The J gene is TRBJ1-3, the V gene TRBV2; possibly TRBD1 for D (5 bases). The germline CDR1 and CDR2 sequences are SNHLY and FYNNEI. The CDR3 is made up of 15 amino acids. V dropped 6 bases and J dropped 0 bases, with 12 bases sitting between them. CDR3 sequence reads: CASRGGRSSGNTIYF. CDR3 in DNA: TGTGCCAGCAGGGGGGGAAGGTCCTCTGGAAACACCATATATTTT.

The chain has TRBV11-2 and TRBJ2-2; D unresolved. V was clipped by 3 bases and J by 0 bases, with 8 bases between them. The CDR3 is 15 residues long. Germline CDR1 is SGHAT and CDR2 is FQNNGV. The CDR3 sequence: CASSLTTANTGELFF. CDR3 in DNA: TGTGCCAGCAGCTTGACAACGGCGAACACCGGGGAGCTGTTTTTT.

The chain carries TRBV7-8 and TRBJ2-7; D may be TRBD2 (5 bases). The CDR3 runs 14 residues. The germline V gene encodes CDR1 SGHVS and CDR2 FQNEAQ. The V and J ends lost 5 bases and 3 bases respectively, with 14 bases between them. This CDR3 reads CASSQYRGFYEQYF. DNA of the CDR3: TGTGCCAGCAGCCAATACAGAGGGTTCTACGAGCAGTACTTC.

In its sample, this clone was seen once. The CDR3 protein is CASSDPHGQDPYEQYF. As DNA, the CDR3 is TGTGCCAGCAGCGACCCCCATGGGCAGGACCCCTACGAGCAGTACTTC. The chain uses TRBV11-2 and TRBJ2-7; no definite D call. Germline CDR1 reads SGHAT; CDR2 reads FQNNGV. This CDR3 region has 16 residues. V dropped 5 bases and J dropped 2 bases, with 19 bases sitting between them.

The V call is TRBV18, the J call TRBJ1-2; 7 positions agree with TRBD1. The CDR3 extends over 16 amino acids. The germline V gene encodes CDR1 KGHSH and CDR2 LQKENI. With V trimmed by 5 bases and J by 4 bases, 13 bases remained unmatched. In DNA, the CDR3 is TGTGCCAGCTCAGGTGTTGACAGGGCTGGCGGCTATGGCTACACCTTC. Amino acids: CASSGVDRAGGYGYTF.

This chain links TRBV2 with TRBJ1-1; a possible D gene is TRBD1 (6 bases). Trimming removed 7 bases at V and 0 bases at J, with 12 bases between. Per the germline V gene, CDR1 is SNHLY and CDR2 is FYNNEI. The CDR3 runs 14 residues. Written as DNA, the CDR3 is TGTGCCAGCATTTGGACAGATCTGAACACTGAAGCTTTCTTT. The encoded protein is CASIWTDLNTEAFF.

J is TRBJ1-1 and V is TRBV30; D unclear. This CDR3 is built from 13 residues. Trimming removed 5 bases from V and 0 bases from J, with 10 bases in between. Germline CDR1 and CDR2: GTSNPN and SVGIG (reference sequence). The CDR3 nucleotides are TGTGCCTGGGGTGGAACAGTGAACACTGAAGCTTTCTTT. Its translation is CAWGGTVNTEAFF. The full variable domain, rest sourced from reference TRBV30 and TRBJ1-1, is SQTIHQWPATLVQPVGSPLSLECTVEGTSNPNLYWYRQAAGRGLQLLFYSVGIGQISSEVPQNLSASRPQDRQFILSSKKLLLSDSGFYLCAWGGTVNTEAFFGQGTRLTVV.

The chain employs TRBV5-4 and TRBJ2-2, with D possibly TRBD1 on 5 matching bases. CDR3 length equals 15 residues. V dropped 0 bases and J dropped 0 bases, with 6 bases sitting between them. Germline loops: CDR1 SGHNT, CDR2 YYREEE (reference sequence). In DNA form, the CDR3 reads TGTGCCAGCAGCTTGGGACAGTCGAACACCGGGGAGCTGTTTTTT. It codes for CASSLGQSNTGELFF.

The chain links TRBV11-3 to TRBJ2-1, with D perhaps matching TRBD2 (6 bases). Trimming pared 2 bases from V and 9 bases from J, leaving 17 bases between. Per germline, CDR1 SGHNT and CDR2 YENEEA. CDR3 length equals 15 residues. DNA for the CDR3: TGTGCCAGCAGCTTACAACTAGCAGGGTTGGTTGAGCAGTTCTTC. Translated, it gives CASSLQLAGLVEQFF.

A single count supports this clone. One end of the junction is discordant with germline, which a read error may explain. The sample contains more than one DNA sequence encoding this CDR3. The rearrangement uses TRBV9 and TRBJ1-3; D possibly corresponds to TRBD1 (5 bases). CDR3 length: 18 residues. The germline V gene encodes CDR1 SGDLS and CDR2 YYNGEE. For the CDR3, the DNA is TGCGCCAGCAGCGAGGGTCTTGGGGGAAGGCATTCTGGAAACACCATATATTTT. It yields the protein CASSEGLGGRHSGNTIYF.

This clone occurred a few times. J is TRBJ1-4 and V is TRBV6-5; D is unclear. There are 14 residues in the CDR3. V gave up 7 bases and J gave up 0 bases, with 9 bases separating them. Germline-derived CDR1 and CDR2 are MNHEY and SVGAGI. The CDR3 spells CASIFIATNEKLFF. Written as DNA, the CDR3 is TGTGCCAGCATTTTTATCGCAACTAATGAAAAACTGTTTTTT.

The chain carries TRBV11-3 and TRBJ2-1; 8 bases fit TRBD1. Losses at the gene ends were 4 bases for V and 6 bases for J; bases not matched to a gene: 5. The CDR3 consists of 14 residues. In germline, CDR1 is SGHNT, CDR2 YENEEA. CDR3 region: CASSWTGMGNEQFF. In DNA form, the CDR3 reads TGTGCCAGCAGCTGGACAGGGATGGGCAATGAGCAGTTCTTC.

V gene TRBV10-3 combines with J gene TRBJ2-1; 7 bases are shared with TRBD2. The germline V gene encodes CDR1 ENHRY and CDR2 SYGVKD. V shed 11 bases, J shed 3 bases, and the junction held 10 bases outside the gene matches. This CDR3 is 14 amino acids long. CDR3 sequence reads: CAASPSGRYNEQFF. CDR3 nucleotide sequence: TGTGCCGCGTCCCCTAGCGGACGCTACAATGAGCAGTTCTTC.

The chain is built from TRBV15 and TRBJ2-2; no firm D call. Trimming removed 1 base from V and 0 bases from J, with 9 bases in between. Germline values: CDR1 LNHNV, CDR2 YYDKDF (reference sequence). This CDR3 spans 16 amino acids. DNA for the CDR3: TGTGCCACCAGCAGAGCGAAGCAGACGAACACCGGGGAGCTGTTTTTT. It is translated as CATSRAKQTNTGELFF.